These 32 T cell receptor beta chains share one sample of origin, sequenced in a study of shared clonotypes between healthy human individuals. Using immunoSEQ multiplex PCR, the repertoire was profiled, and TCRdb retains in-frame clones only, with some absent. The profile shows about 1 million clones, around three quarters of them singletons. Sequences were obtained from memory CD4+ T cells from PBMCs. The subset: CD45RA-negative fraction. Receptor source: a man between 18 and 35 years old in good health. Some clones in this sample may be carry-over from other donors' samples.

This chain connects TRBV7-2 to TRBJ2-1; 12 bases are a match to TRBD2. V lost 2 bases, J lost 8 bases, and 4 bases stayed unmatched. This CDR3 contains 15 residues. Germline V gene sequence: CDR1 SGHTA, CDR2 FQGNSA. The CDR3 DNA reads TGTGCCAGCAGCTTACAGCTAGCGGGAGGGCATGAGCAGTTCTTC. It encodes CASSLQLAGGHEQFF.

In its sample, this clone was seen a few times. The J gene is TRBJ2-1, the V gene TRBV4-2; 10 bases map to TRBD2. Germline V gene lookup returns CDR1 LGHNA and CDR2 YNFKEQ. V shed 1 base, J shed 7 bases, and the junction held 4 bases outside the gene matches. CDR3 length: 15 amino acids. CDR3 in amino acids: CASSQGTSGANEQFF. The DNA for the CDR3 is TGTGCCAGCAGCCAAGGGACTAGCGGAGCTAATGAGCAGTTCTTC.

The chain uses TRBV28 and TRBJ2-7, with 8 positions matching TRBD1. In germline, CDR1 is MDHEN, CDR2 SYDVKM. The junction had 7 bases not matched to a gene; V was cut back by 4 bases and J by 2 bases. The CDR3 loop spans 15 amino acids. The CDR3 DNA sequence: TGTGCCAGCAGTTCGTCCGGGACAGGCACCTACGAGCAGTACTTC. It yields the protein CASSSSGTGTYEQYF.

The chain is built from TRBV28 and TRBJ2-7; 11 nucleotides match TRBD1. With 4 bases clipped from V and 0 bases from J, the junction kept 5 bases outside the gene matches. CDR1 and CDR2 from the germline V gene are MDHEN and SYDVKM. The CDR3 has 16 residues. DNA for the CDR3: TGTGCCAGCAGTTCGGGGACAGGGGGTTTCTCCTACGAGCAGTACTTC. Its translation is CASSSGTGGFSYEQYF.

The rearrangement uses TRBV7-2 and TRBJ2-1; 8 bases are a match to TRBD1. With 5 bases clipped from V and 7 bases from J, the junction kept 10 bases outside the gene matches. CDR1 and CDR2 from the germline V gene are SGHTA and FQGNSA. This CDR3 is built from 15 residues. CDR3 protein: CASSPSQGAGNEQFF. The CDR3 DNA sequence: TGTGCCAGCAGCCCTTCCCAGGGGGCGGGAAATGAGCAGTTCTTC.

This clone was picked up one time. This sample also contains other DNA sequences that code for the same CDR3. The chain carries TRBV7-2 and TRBJ1-2; D is undetermined. Trimming took 5 bases from V and 2 from J, leaving 9 bases between them. This CDR3 comprises 13 residues. CDR1 is SGHTA and CDR2 is FQGNSA in the germline V gene. The CDR3 spells CASSPTGNYGYTF. The CDR3 DNA sequence: TGTGCCAGCAGCCCGACGGGAAACTATGGCTACACCTTC.

The rearrangement joins TRBV30 to TRBJ1-2; weak D call: TRBD1 (5 bases). V was cut by 0 bases and J by 8 bases, with 13 bases left in between. Looked up from germline, CDR1 is GTSNPN and CDR2 is SVGIG (reference sequence). The CDR3 extends over 13 amino acids. The CDR3 spells CAWSVLIGVGYTF. In DNA, the CDR3 is TGTGCCTGGAGTGTACTTATAGGGGTCGGCTACACCTTC.

The chain's CDR3 is CAISESSSSGRYEQYF. In nucleotides, the CDR3 is TGTGCCATCAGTGAGTCGAGCTCTAGCGGGAGATACGAGCAGTACTTC. J is TRBJ2-7 and V is TRBV10-3, with TRBD2 matching 10 bases. V lost 0 bases to trimming and J lost 4 bases; unmatched junction nucleotides: 6. The CDR3 length is 16 residues. CDR1 is ENHRY and CDR2 is SYGVKD in the germline V gene.

The chain carries TRBV10-2 and TRBJ2-5; 13 nucleotides line up with TRBD2. Germline CDR1 WSHSY, CDR2 SAAADI. Trimming at V came to 5 bases and at J to 3 bases, leaving 6 bases not matched to a gene. The CDR3 length is 16 residues. CDR3 protein: CASSLSGLAGEETQYF. Here the CDR3 DNA reads TGCGCCAGCAGTTTGTCCGGACTAGCGGGGGAAGAGACCCAGTACTTC.

Here the CDR3 reads CASSTEGYDNHSNQPQHF. In nucleotides, the CDR3 is TGTGCCAGCAGCACAGAAGGCTATGACAACCATAGCAATCAGCCCCAGCATTTT. This chain connects TRBV21-1 to TRBJ1-5; the D call TRBD1 from the table was never checked on the DNA. TRBV21-1 is noted as a pseudogene. CDR3 length: 18 amino acids.

This clone was counted between two and nine times. The CDR3 loop is CAWIWWNSAFF. In DNA form, the CDR3 reads TGTGCCTGGATCTGGTGGAATTCGGCTTTCTTT. This rearrangement joins TRBV30 to TRBJ1-1; D is uncertain. The ends were cut back, 4 bases at V and 11 bases at J, with 14 bases in the middle. Germline-derived CDR1 and CDR2 are GTSNPN and SVGIG (reference sequence). The length of the CDR3 is 11 residues.

This clone came up a few times. The rearrangement joins TRBV5-1 to TRBJ2-2, with 8 nucleotides matching TRBD2. The CDR3 totals 15 residues. Germline CDR1 and CDR2: SGHRS and YFSETQ. J was trimmed by 6 bases and V by 2 bases; bases with no gene match: 6. CDR3 sequence: CASSFLAGFAGELFF. CDR3 nucleotide sequence: TGCGCCAGCAGCTTCCTAGCGGGTTTCGCCGGGGAGCTGTTTTTT. Complete variable domain (other parts from reference TRBV5-1 and TRBJ2-2): KAGVTQTPRYLIKTRGQQVTLSCSPISGHRSVSWYQQTPGQGLQFLFEYFSETQRNKGNFPGRFSGRQFSNSRSEMNVSTLELGDSALYLCASSFLAGFAGELFFGEGSRLTVL.

This clone was seen a few times. The rearrangement uses TRBV5-1 and TRBJ2-5; perhaps TRBD2 as D (5 bases). Germline V CDR1 and CDR2: SGHRS, YFSETQ. CDR3 size: 15 residues. V lost 0 bases and J 3 bases, leaving 12 bases between the germline ends. The CDR3 spells CASSLGPGSEETQYF. DNA of the CDR3: TGCGCCAGCAGCTTGGGTCCGGGATCGGAAGAGACCCAGTACTTC. Looking up the rest from reference TRBV5-1 and TRBJ2-5 gives the full variable domain: KAGVTQTPRYLIKTRGQQVTLSCSPISGHRSVSWYQQTPGQGLQFLFEYFSETQRNKGNFPGRFSGRQFSNSRSEMNVSTLELGDSALYLCASSLGPGSEETQYFGPGTRLLVL.

This clone occurred once. V is TRBV28 and J is TRBJ1-3; D remains ambiguous. V dropped 5 bases and J dropped 0 bases, with 8 bases sitting between them. The CDR3 extends over 14 amino acids. CDR1 is MDHEN, CDR2 SYDVKM, per germline. The CDR3 here is CASSGPISGNTIYF. DNA of the CDR3: TGTGCCAGCAGTGGACCGATCTCTGGAAACACCATATATTTT. Complete variable domain (other parts from reference TRBV28 and TRBJ1-3): DVKVTQSSRYLVKRTGEKVFLECVQDMDHENMFWYRQDPGLGLRLIYFSYDVKMKEKGDIPEGYSVSREKKERFSLILESASTNQTSMYLCASSGPISGNTIYFGEGSWLTVV.

This clone occurred a few times. The chain employs TRBV9 and TRBJ2-3; a possible D gene is TRBD2 (6 bases). In germline, CDR1 is SGDLS, CDR2 YYNGEE. This CDR3 comprises 16 residues. Trimming took off 4 bases at V and 2 bases at J, with 17 bases between the two ends. This CDR3 is CASSPLLGGNTDTQYF. CDR3 DNA sequence: TGTGCCAGCAGCCCACTACTGGGGGGTAACACAGATACGCAGTATTTT.

This chain joins TRBV11-3 and TRBJ2-3; no definite D call. Between the trimmed V and J ends, which lost 5 bases and 1 base, there was a span of 13 bases. Germline values: CDR1 SGHNT, CDR2 YENEEA. The CDR3 is 15 amino acids. The CDR3 DNA sequence: TGTGCCAGCAGCAGCATACCAGGACGCACAGATACGCAGTATTTT. This gives the protein CASSSIPGRTDTQYF.

The rearrangement joins TRBV7-8 to TRBJ2-7, with 8 bases that match TRBD1. Germline V lookup: CDR1 SGHVS, CDR2 FQNEAQ. J gave up 4 bases and V 0 bases, and 8 bases lay outside the gene matches. The CDR3 has 16 residues. CDR3 in amino acids: CASSLARGTGGYEQYF. The CDR3 DNA reads TGTGCCAGCAGCTTAGCGCGTGGGACAGGAGGGTACGAGCAGTACTTC.

The chain employs TRBV15 and TRBJ1-1; 7 nucleotides align to TRBD1. The length of the CDR3 is 13 residues. The germline V gene has CDR1 LNHNV and CDR2 YYDKDF (reference sequence). With V trimmed by 5 bases and J by 6 bases, 6 bases remained unmatched. CDR3 in amino acids: CATSARQGSEAFF. The CDR3 region has the DNA TGTGCCACCAGCGCGAGACAGGGATCTGAAGCTTTCTTT.

The J gene is TRBJ1-1, the V gene TRBV20-1; possible D gene TRBD1, 6 bases. Per germline, CDR1 DFQATT and CDR2 SNEGSKA (reference sequence). The CDR3 spans 11 residues. Trimming left V 1 base short and J 9 bases short, with 9 bases between. CDR3 nucleotides: TGCAGTGCTAGAGGGACAGTTCAAGCTTTCTTT. Protein sequence: CSARGTVQAFF.

This chain joins TRBV10-3 and TRBJ1-2; the match to TRBD1 covers 7 bases. Per the germline V gene, CDR1 is ENHRY and CDR2 is SYGVKD. V shed 3 bases and J 5 bases; nucleotides not matched to a gene: 15. The CDR3 spans 17 residues. The CDR3 loop is CAISEGTGASPRYGYTF. The CDR3 region has the DNA TGTGCCATCAGTGAAGGAACAGGGGCCTCCCCGCGGTATGGCTACACCTTC.

This chain links TRBV6-1 with TRBJ2-7, with 12 bases lining up with TRBD2. The CDR3 is 15 residues long. CDR1 and CDR2 from the germline V gene are MNHNS and SASEGT. The J segment lost 0 bases and the V segment lost 5 bases, leaving 2 bases of the junction unmatched. The CDR3 region has the DNA TGTGCCAGCAGTCTGACTAGCGGGAGCTCCTACGAGCAGTACTTC. It translates to CASSLTSGSSYEQYF.

The chain has TRBV18 and TRBJ2-3, with unresolved D. From germline, CDR1 is KGHSH and CDR2 LQKENI. Trimming stripped 1 base from V and 2 bases from J, with 13 bases between. This CDR3 is built from 16 residues. CDR3 sequence (DNA): TGTGCCAGCTCACCACTTGCCAGGAAGCCCACAGATACGCAGTATTTT. Its translation: CASSPLARKPTDTQYF.

This clone was counted between two and nine times. The gene calls are TRBV18 and TRBJ1-1; D is unresolved. Trimming removed 2 bases at V and 1 base at J, with 8 bases between. The CDR3 extends over 14 amino acids. CDR1 and CDR2 from the germline V gene are KGHSH and LQKENI. CDR3 coding DNA: TGTGCCAGCTCACCAGTACAGACGAACACTGAAGCTTTCTTT. Translating gives CASSPVQTNTEAFF.

Here the CDR3 DNA reads TGTGCCAGCAGTGAGGAGCGGACCAGCGGCGAGCAGTACTTC. Encoded protein: CASSEERTSGEQYF. The V call is TRBV6-1, the J call TRBJ2-7, with D perhaps matching TRBD2 (5 bases). Trimming pared 3 bases from V and 6 bases from J, leaving 15 bases between. The CDR3 contains 14 residues. The germline V gene has CDR1 MNHNS and CDR2 SASEGT.

This chain links TRBV6-6 with TRBJ2-7, with D maybe TRBD2 (6 bases). CDR1 is MNHNY, CDR2 SVGAGI, per germline (reference sequence). The CDR3 is 16 amino acids. V was shortened by 0 bases and J by 2 bases, with 14 bases between the two germline ends. CDR3 sequence reads: CASSYSHGRTTYEQYF. The CDR3 DNA sequence: TGTGCCAGCAGTTACTCGCATGGCAGGACTACCTACGAGCAGTACTTC.

The chain links TRBV28 to TRBJ2-3; 13 bases match TRBD2. The V and J ends lost 6 bases and 2 bases, in that order; junction bases with no gene match: 8. This CDR3 spans 17 amino acids. CDR1 is MDHEN, CDR2 SYDVKM, per germline. CDR3 bases: TGTGCCAGCAGACGACGACTAGCGGGAGGTCTCACAGATACGCAGTATTTT. Translation: CASRRRLAGGLTDTQYF.

Note on this clone: A far larger clone is one base from this, pointing to a likely read error. Other DNA sequences in the sample encode the same CDR3. The rearrangement links TRBV28 to TRBJ2-7; D gene ambiguous. The V gene's germline CDR1 is MDHEN and CDR2 SYDVKM. The CDR3 has 11 residues. The V end lost 5 bases, the J end lost 2 bases, and 4 bases lay between the germline ends. CDR3 in DNA: TGTGCCAGCAGTGTCACCTACGAGCAGTACTTC. Protein sequence: CASSVTYEQYF.

This clone was counted a single time. V and J are TRBV9 and TRBJ2-7; 7 nucleotides line up with TRBD2. Germline CDR1 and CDR2: SGDLS and YYNGEE. The CDR3 contains 16 residues. Unmatched junction bases numbered 13, after V lost 0 bases and J lost 7 bases. The CDR3 sequence: CASSVGTAGVQGEQYF. CDR3 nucleotide sequence: TGTGCCAGCAGCGTAGGTACGGCGGGAGTACAAGGGGAGCAGTACTTC.

The rearrangement uses TRBV10-1 and TRBJ2-3; tentative D call: TRBD2 (6 bases). The germline V gene has CDR1 WNHNN and CDR2 SYGVQD (reference sequence). The CDR3 consists of 14 residues. Trimming pared 2 bases from V and 6 bases from J, leaving 12 bases between. CDR3 loop: CASSELGGTDTQYF. In DNA, the CDR3 is TGCGCCAGCAGTGAGCTCGGAGGGACGGATACGCAGTATTTT.

The chain employs TRBV4-1 and TRBJ2-3; 9 nucleotides line up with TRBD2. Germline CDR1 reads MGHRA; CDR2 reads YSYEKL. CDR3 length: 16 amino acids. The trim removed 1 base at V and 1 base at J, leaving 3 bases unmatched. The CDR3 is CASSQGIAGGTDTQYF. CDR3 DNA sequence: TGCGCCAGCAGCCAAGGTATAGCGGGAGGCACAGATACGCAGTATTTT.

Concerning this clone: The same CDR3 can be traced to other DNA sequences in this sample. The chain employs TRBV7-3 and TRBJ2-2, with TRBD2 matching over 15 bases. The CDR3 is 16 amino acids. Germline loops: CDR1 SGHTA, CDR2 FQGTGA. Trimming cost V 5 bases and J 5 bases; bases outside gene matches: 3. The CDR3 coding sequence is TGTGCCAGCAGCAAGGGACTAGCGGGAGGAACCGGGGAGCTGTTTTTT. As protein: CASSKGLAGGTGELFF.

The chain combines TRBV5-6 with TRBJ2-1; unclear D gene. The CDR3 has 12 amino acids. V was shortened by 0 bases and J by 10 bases, with 8 bases between the two germline ends. Germline CDR1 SGHDT, CDR2 YYEEEE. The CDR3 nucleotides are TGTGCCAGCAGCTTGGCTTTAGGCGAGCAGTTCTTC. Protein: CASSLALGEQFF. The whole variable domain, remainder taken from reference TRBV5-6 and TRBJ2-1, is DAGVTQSPTHLIKTRGQQVTLRCSPKSGHDTVSWYQQALGQGPQFIFQYYEEEERQRGNFPDRFSGHQFPNYSSELNVNALLLGDSALYLCASSLALGEQFFGPGTRLTVL.